This is a list of T cell receptor beta chains from one sample in a study of T cells in Graves' hyperthyroidism and ophthalmopathy. TCRdb re-called the multiplex PCR reads through MiXCR, storing one row per CDR3 protein. The table has 560,000 or so distinct CDR3 sequences, about 43% seen once. Sequencing was carried out using peripheral blood or thyroid tissue (not recorded which). These TCRs come from a woman under 30 with Graves' hyperthyroidism. Each CDR3 is given with its conserved first and last residue. The order of the fields is V gene, CDR3 protein.

TRBV7-9,CASSPGVAEAFF
TRBV15,CATAPFPGTVSNEKLFF
TRBV19,CASSTAYIGRENYGYTF
TRBV2,CASSEGLAGGLFF
TRBV20-1,CSASRNSGGVQETQYF
TRBV5-8,CASSSLTSGTDYEQYF
TRBV6-5,CASSYRKEEDGYTF
TRBV29-1,CSAAGTGTYYF
TRBV10-3,CAISDTGTDQPQHF
TRBV12-3/TRBV12-4,CASRGRSEQYF
TRBV2,CASRGVGTPEPQHF
TRBV15,CATSRGAGVRSGNTIYF
TRBV20-1,CSAREPPGRGYTF